This paragraph covers one T cell receptor (beta chain) sequence. Its antigen specificity is not known. Base qualities were left out, and no much larger clone turns up one base away. This entry comes from a study of blood T cell repertoires in COVID-19 (dated by TCRdb to the early 2020s). As for the study more broadly: Samples from collaborators originated in the United States, Italy and Spain and spanned both the acute and convalescent phases of COVID-19. Deeply sampled blood TCRbeta repertoires from subjects exposed to, actively infected with, or recovered from COVID-19 were included in the dataset. HLA class I and class II types, where available, came from metadata supplied by the sample provider rather than from assay-based typing. The samples were drawn from the first 160 participants of the ongoing ImmuneRACE study and from about 1,200 subjects provided by 6 global collaborators. Nearly every sample came with metadata listing a de-identified subject ID, COVID-19 status, age in years and sex. The material from the prospective study consisted of cDNA or gDNA derived from T cells, B-cell-depleted T cells, or PBMCs. The repertoires were released in a freely available public database intended as a resource for research on the immune response to SARS-CoV-2. Study-wide conclusions, independent of this receptor: How much clinical and demographic metadata was included differed by source and by participant, and the metadata was provided uncurated.

The CDR3, cysteine through phenylalanine, is 15 amino acids long. Of the read, only the CDR3 DNA is kept; its 45 bases are in frame from base 1. Reading the germline V gene gives CDR1 SGHAT and CDR2 FQNNGV. Clipping removes 5 bases from V and 2 bases from J, with 6 as the unmatched junction base count. The collaborating institutions used their own protocols to collect whole blood in K2EDTA tubes. For TCRbeta analysis, collaborators shipped samples as frozen whole blood, isolated PBMCs, or DNA extracted from either of those sample types. The immunoSEQ Assay, a bias-controlled multiplex PCR, was used to amplify TCRbeta CDR3 regions from genomic DNA. The study's processing was this. Within the assay, amplification of reference gene primers was used to estimate how many nucleated cells each sample contained. Sequence reads were collapsed and filtered to measure the absolute abundance of every unique TCRbeta CDR3 rearrangement. For each sample, productive Simpson clonality was calculated by taking the square root of Simpson's diversity index across productive rearrangements. This immuneACCESS table, as held by TCRdb, lists in-frame sequences with V and J called but not all clones. Of the missing ones, under half trace to an unresolved V gene in checked studies; the others have no known cause. V, J and clone size reflect that table, while D and trimming were determined from the DNA. Counted in this sample were 130,000 to 150,000 clones; around nine tenths of them appeared once. The ten largest clones represent over 8.5% of the sample.

The source is a woman between 50 and 59 years old with active or convalescent COVID-19. In this chain, TRBV11-2 is recombined with TRBJ1-5; TRBD1 matches 7 bases in the middle. The sequenced sample was peripheral blood. The bases read TGTGCCAGCAGCGCCGCAGGGGGAGGCAATCAGCCCCAGCATTTT. It is translated as CASSAAGGGNQPQHF.